The T cell receptor beta chain under discussion was sequenced for a study of T cells after yellow fever vaccination. Study-level background: Preparation of the low-cell-number fractions used SMART-Seq v4 Ultra Low Input.

This clonotype was observed at least ten times. What it recognizes is unknown. As TCR cDNA was made by 5'RACE template switching, a universal primer site and UMIs were added. TCRdb independently ran MiXCR on the 5' RACE reads; one entry per CDR3 protein. Here the sample spans 350,000 to 450,000 distinct CDR3 sequences, approximately 6% being singletons. Study-wide findings and caveats: Subsequent to the booster, the majority of primary-vaccination clones reappeared (96% CD4, 88% CD8).

CDR3 length equals 17 residues. Germline V gene sequence: CDR1 SQVTM, CDR2 ANQGSEA. Trimming pared 6 bases from V and 0 bases from J, leaving 21 bases between. The receptor was isolated from a man between 25 and 39 years old who received the YFV17D yellow fever vaccine. The V and J genes are TRBV29-1 and TRBJ1-5; D is unclear. The sequencing used PBMCs, collected 5 days after the yellow fever booster vaccination. The CDR3 here is CSVVSPEDVYSNQPQHF. The CDR3 DNA sequence: TGCAGCGTGGTTTCACCCGAGGACGTTTATAGCAATCAGCCCCAGCATTTT.